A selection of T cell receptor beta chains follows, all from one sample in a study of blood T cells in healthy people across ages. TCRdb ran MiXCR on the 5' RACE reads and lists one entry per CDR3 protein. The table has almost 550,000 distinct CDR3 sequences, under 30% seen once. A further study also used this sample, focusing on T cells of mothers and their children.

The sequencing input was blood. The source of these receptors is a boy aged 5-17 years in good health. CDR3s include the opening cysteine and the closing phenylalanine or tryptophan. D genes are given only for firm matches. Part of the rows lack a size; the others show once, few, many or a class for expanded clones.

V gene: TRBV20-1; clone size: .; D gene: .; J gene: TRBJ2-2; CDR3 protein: CSARDGGRVGELFF; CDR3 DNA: TGCAGTGCTAGAGATGGGGGCAGGGTCGGGGAGCTGTTTTTT
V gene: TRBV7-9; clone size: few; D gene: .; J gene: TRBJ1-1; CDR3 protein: CASTTSAQNTEAFF; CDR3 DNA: TGTGCCAGCACTACTTCAGCCCAGAACACTGAAGCTTTCTTT
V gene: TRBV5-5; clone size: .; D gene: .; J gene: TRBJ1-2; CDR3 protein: CASSLVADANYGYTF; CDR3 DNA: TGTGCCAGCAGCTTGGTGGCAGATGCTAACTATGGCTACACCTTT
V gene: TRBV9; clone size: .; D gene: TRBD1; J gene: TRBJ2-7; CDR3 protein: CASSRDGTGTGEQYF; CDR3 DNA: TGTGCCAGCAGCAGAGACGGGACAGGCACGGGCGAGCAGTACTTC
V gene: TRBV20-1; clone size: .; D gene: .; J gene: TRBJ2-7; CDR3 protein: CSARGTDSYEQYF; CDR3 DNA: TGCAGTGCTAGAGGGACAGACTCCTACGAGCAGTACTTC
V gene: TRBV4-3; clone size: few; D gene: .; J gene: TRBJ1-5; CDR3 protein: CASSHLHGAGNQPQHF; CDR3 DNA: TGCGCCAGCAGCCATTTACACGGCGCAGGGAATCAGCCCCAGCATTTT
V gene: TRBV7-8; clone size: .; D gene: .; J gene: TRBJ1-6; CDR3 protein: CASSRPSGINSPLHF; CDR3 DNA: TGTGCCAGCAGCAGACCCAGTGGGATTAATTCACCCCTCCACTTT
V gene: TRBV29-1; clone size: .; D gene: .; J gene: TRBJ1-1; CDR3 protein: CSVLQGGSEAFF; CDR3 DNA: TGCAGCGTTCTACAGGGAGGGAGTGAAGCTTTCTTT
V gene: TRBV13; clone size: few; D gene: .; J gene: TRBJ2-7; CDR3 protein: CASSLGIADSYEQYF; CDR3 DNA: TGTGCCAGCAGCTTAGGAATAGCGGACTCCTACGAGCAGTACTTC
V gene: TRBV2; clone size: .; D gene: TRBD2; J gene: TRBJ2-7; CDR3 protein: CASSEILAGDYEQYF; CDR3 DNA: TGTGCCAGCAGTGAAATTCTAGCGGGGGACTACGAGCAGTACTTC
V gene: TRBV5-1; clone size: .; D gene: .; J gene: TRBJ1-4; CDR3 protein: CASSPDRPSRKLFF; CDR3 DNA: TGCGCCAGCAGCCCTGACAGGCCCAGCAGGAAACTGTTTTTT
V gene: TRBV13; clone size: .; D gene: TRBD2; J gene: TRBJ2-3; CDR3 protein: CASSLRSGRATGTQYF; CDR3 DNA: TGTGCCAGCAGCTTGAGGAGCGGGAGGGCCACAGGTACGCAGTATTTT
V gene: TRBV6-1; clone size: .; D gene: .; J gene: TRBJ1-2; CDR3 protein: CASSSRDGYGYTF; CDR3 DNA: TGTGCCAGCAGCAGCAGGGATGGCTATGGCTACACCTTC
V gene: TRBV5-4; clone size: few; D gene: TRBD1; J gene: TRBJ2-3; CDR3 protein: CASSSTGNTQYF; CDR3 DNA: TGTGCCAGCAGCTCGACAGGGAATACGCAGTATTTT
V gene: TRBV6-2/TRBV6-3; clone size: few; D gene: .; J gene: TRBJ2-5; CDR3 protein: CASRPSGIEQETQYF; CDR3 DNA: TGTGCCAGCAGACCATCGGGGATAGAGCAAGAGACCCAGTACTTC
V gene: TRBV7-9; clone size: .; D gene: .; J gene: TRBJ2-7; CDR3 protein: CASSLASGLSYEQYF; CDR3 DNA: TGTGCCAGCAGCTTAGCTTCGGGGCTGTCCTACGAGCAGTACTTC
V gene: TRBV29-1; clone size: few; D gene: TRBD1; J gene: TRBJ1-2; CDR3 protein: CSVQTGTATNYGYTF; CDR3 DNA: TGCAGCGTTCAAACCGGGACAGCTACTAACTATGGCTACACCTTC
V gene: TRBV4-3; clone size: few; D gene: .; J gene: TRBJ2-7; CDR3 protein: CASSLTSPGYEQYF; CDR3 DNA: TGCGCCAGCAGCCTTACTAGCCCCGGGTACGAGCAGTACTTC
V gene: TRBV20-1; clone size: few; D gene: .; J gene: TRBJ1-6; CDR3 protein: CSAGRSRGDVRSPLHF; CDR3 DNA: TGCAGTGCTGGCCGAAGTAGGGGGGATGTTCGGTCACCCCTCCACTTT
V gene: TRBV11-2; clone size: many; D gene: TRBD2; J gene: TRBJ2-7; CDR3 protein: CASSPSGGGLHYEQYF; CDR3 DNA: TGTGCCAGCAGCCCCAGCGGGGGGGGACTTCACTACGAGCAGTACTTC
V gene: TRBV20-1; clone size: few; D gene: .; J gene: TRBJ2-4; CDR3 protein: CSASRGRAKNIQYF; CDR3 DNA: TGCAGTGCTAGCCGGGGTCGGGCCAAAAACATTCAGTACTTC
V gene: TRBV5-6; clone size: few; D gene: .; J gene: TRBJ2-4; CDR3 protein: CASSPRRAGLAKNIQYF; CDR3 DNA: TGTGCCAGCAGCCCGCGGAGGGCGGGACTAGCCAAAAACATTCAGTACTTC
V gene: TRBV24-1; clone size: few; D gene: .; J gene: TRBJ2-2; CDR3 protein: CATSPGPNTGELFF; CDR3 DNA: TGTGCCACCAGCCCGGGACCAAACACCGGGGAGCTGTTTTTT
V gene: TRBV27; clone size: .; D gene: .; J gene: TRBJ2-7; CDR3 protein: CASSLLSSPGVEQYF; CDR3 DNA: TGTGCCAGCAGTTTATTATCCTCACCTGGTGTCGAGCAGTACTTC
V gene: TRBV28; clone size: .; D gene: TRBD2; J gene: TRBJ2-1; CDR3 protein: CASTLGSGRRNEQFF; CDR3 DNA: TGTGCCAGCACCTTGGGAAGCGGGAGAAGAAATGAGCAGTTCTTC
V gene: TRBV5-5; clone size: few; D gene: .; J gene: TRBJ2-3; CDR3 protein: CASSLLEADTQYF; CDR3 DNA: TGTGCCAGCAGCTTGCTAGAGGCAGATACGCAGTATTTT
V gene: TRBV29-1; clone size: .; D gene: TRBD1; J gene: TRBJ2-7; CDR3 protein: CSVEGKQGVHEQYF; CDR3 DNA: TGCAGCGTTGAAGGCAAACAGGGGGTCCACGAGCAGTACTTC
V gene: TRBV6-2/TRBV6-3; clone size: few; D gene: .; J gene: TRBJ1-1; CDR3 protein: CASSYGTIQAFF; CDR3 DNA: TGTGCCAGCAGTTACGGCACGATTCAAGCTTTCTTT
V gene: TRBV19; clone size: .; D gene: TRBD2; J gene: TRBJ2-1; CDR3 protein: CASSSGGRAVNEQFF; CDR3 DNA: TGTGCCAGTAGTTCGGGCGGGAGGGCCGTAAATGAGCAGTTCTTC
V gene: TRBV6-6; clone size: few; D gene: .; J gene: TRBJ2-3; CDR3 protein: CASSYGYTDTQYF; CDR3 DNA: TGTGCCAGCAGTTACGGATACACAGATACGCAGTATTTT
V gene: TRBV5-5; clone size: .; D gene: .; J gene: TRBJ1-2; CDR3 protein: CASSLAERGGGYTF; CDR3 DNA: TGTGCCAGCAGCTTGGCAGAAAGGGGGGGAGGCTACACCTTC
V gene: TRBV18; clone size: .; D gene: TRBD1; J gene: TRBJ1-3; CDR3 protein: CASSPGQASGNTIYF; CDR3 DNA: TGTGCCAGCTCACCAGGACAGGCCTCTGGAAACACCATATATTTT
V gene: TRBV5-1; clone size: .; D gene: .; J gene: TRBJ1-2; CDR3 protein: CASSRRGPQDGGYTF; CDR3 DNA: TGCGCCAGCAGCCGGCGGGGCCCTCAAGATGGGGGCTACACCTTC
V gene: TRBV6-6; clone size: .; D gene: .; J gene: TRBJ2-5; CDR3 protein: CASSVTRGAQETQYF; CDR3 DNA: TGTGCCAGCAGTGTAACTCGCGGAGCCCAAGAGACCCAGTACTTC
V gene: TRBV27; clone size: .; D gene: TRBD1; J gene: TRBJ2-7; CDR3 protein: CASSLTGGLYEQYF; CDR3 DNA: TGTGCCAGCAGTTTAACAGGGGGCCTCTACGAGCAGTACTTC
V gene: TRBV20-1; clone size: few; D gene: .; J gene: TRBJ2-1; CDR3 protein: CSANPTISSYNEQFF; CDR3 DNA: TGCAGTGCCAATCCGACTATTAGCTCCTACAATGAGCAGTTCTTC
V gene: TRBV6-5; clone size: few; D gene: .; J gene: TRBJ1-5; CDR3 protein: CASSYSSGDSNQPQHF; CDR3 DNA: TGTGCCAGCAGTTACTCTTCAGGGGATAGCAATCAGCCCCAGCATTTT
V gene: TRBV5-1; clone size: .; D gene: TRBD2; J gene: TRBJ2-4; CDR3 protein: CASSFIAGLAKNIQYF; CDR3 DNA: TGCGCCAGCAGCTTCATAGCGGGCTTAGCCAAAAACATTCAGTACTTC
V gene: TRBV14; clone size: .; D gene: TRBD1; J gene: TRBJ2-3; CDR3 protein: CASSHRQGQDTQYF; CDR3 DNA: TGTGCCAGCAGCCACAGACAGGGGCAGGATACGCAGTATTTT
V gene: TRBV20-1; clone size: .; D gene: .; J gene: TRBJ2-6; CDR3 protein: CSARAGATGANVLTF; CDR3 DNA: TGCAGTGCTAGAGCAGGGGCAACTGGGGCCAACGTCCTGACTTTC
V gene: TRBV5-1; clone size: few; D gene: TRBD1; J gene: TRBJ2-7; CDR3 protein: CASSRGQGADEQYF; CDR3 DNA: TGCGCCAGCAGCAGGGGACAGGGGGCCGACGAGCAGTACTTC
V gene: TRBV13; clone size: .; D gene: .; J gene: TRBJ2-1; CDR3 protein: CASTSSYNEQFF; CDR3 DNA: TGTGCCAGCACATCCTCCTACAATGAGCAGTTCTTC
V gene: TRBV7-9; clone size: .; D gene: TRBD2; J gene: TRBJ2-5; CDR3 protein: CASSFGLWTSGAETQYF; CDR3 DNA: TGTGCCAGCAGCTTCGGGCTTTGGACTAGCGGTGCGGAGACCCAGTACTTC
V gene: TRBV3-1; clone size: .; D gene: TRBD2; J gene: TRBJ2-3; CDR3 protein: CASSEEPGLAGGLAIDTQYF; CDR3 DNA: TGTGCCAGCAGCGAAGAACCGGGACTAGCGGGAGGGCTAGCCATCGATACGCAGTATTTT
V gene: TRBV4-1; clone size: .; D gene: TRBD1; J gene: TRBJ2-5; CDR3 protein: CASSQGTGGGYQQYF; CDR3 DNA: TGCGCCAGCAGCCAAGGGACAGGGGGTGGCTACCAGCAGTACTTC
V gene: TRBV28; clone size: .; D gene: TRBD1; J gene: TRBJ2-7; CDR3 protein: CASSLPKTKRGLLGEQYF; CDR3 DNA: TGTGCCAGCAGTTTACCAAAAACCAAGAGGGGGCTCCTTGGTGAGCAGTACTTC
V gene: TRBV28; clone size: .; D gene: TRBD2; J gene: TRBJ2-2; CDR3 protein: CASSFSTSGSLPGELFF; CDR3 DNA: TGTGCCAGCAGTTTCTCAACTAGCGGGAGTCTTCCCGGGGAGCTGTTTTTT
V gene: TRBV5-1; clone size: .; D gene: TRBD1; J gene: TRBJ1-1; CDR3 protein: CASSLATGQGNTEAFF; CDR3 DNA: TGCGCCAGCAGCTTGGCAACGGGACAGGGGAACACTGAAGCTTTCTTT
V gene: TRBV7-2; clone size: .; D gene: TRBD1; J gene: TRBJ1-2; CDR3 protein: CASSGGGNYGYTF; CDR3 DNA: TGTGCCAGCAGCGGAGGGGGCAACTATGGCTACACCTTC
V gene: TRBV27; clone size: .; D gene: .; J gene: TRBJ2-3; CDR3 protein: CASGIYTDTQYF; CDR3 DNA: TGTGCCAGCGGGATCTACACAGATACGCAGTATTTT